The sequence of this T cell receptor beta chain was determined in a study of shared clonotypes between healthy human individuals. Study results and limitations: About 5% of naive CD4 clonotypes were shared across four donors. Generation probabilities were higher for clonotypes shared across all four sorted-subset donors than for unshared ones.

Germline V gives CDR1 SGHVS, CDR2 FQNEAQ. The CDR3 contains 14 residues. V was clipped by 1 base and J by 3 bases, with 10 bases between them. Over several immunoSEQ plates, each subset's genomic DNA was distributed in even portions. TCRdb's table, derived via immunoSEQ multiplex PCR, lists solely in-frame clones and lacks some. This sample yields around 2,000,000 clones, of which 90% to 95% are seen a single time; 1.5% to 2% belongs to the top ten. As for this clone: Its antigen is currently unknown.

Positively selected for CCR7, the CD45RO-negative cells used as naive CD8 cells excluded terminally differentiated effector memory CD45RA+ cells. The TCR originated in a man younger than 30 in good health. Some clones in this sample may be carry-over from other donors' samples. The chain is built from TRBV7-8 and TRBJ2-7; D gene unclear. The sample was naive CD8+ T cells from PBMCs. In DNA form, the CDR3 reads TGTGCCAGCAGCTTAGGGCGTTACGGCTACGAGCAGTACTTC. Translated: CASSLGRYGYEQYF.